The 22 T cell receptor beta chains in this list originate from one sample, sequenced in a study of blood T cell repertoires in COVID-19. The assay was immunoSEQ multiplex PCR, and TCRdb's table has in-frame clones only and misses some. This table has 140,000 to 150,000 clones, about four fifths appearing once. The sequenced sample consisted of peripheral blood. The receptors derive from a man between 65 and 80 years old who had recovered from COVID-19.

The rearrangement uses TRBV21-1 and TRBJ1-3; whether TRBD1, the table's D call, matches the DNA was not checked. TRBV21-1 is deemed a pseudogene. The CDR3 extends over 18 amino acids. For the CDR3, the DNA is TGTGCCAGCAGCAAAACTATCTACTTACAGGGAACTGGAAACACCATATATTTT. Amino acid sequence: CASSKTIYLQGTGNTIYF.

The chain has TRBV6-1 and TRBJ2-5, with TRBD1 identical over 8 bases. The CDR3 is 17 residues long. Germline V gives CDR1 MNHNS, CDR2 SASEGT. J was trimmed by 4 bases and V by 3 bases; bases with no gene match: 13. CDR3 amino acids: CASSEPSPGTGGETQYF. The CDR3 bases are TGTGCCAGCAGTGAGCCTTCGCCCGGGACAGGTGGAGAGACCCAGTACTTC.

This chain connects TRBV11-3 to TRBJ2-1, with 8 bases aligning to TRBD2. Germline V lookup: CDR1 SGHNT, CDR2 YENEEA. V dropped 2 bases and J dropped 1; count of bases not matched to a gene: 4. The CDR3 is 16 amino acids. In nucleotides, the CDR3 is TGTGCCAGCAGCTTACGTGTAGCGGGATCCTACAATGAGCAGTTCTTC. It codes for CASSLRVAGSYNEQFF.

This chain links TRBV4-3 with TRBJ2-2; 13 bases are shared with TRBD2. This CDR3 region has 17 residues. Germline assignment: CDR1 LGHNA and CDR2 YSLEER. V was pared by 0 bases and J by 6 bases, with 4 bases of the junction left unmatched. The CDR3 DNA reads TGCGCCAGCAGCCAAGAAGGACTAGCGGGAGTTTCCGGGGAGCTGTTTTTT. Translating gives CASSQEGLAGVSGELFF.

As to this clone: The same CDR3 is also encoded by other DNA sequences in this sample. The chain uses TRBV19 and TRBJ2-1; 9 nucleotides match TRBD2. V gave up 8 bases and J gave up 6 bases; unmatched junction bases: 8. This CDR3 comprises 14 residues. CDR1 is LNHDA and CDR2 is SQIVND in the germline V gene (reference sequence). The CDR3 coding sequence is TGTGCCAGTTCGACTAGCGGACCTCCCAATGAGCAGTTCTTC. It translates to CASSTSGPPNEQFF.

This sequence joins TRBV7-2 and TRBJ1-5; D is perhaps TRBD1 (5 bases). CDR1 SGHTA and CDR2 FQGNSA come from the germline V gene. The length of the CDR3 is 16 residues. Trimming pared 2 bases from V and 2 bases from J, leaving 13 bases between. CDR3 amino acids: CASSLMGRAGNQPQHF. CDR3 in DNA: TGTGCCAGCAGCTTAATGGGCAGGGCGGGCAATCAGCCCCAGCATTTT.

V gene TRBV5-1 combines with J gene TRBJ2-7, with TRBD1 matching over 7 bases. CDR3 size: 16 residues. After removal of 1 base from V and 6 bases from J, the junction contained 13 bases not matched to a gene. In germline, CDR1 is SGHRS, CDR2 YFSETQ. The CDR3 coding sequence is TGCGCCAGCAGCTTGAGTGTAGCCCAGGGGGTAGGCGAGCAGTACTTC. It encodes CASSLSVAQGVGEQYF.

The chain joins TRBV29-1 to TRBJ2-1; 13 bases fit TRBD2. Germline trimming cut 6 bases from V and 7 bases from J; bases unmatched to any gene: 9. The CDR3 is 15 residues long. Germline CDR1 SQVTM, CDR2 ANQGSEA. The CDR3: CSVSTSGRAFNEQFF. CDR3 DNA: TGCAGCGTGAGTACTAGCGGGAGGGCCTTTAATGAGCAGTTCTTC.

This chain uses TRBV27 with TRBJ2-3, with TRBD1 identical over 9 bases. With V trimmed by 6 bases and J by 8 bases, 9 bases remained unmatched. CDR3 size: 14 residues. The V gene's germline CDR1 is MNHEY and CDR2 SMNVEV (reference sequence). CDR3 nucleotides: TGTGCCAGCAGCGGGACAGGGAACCTGGGTACGCAGTATTTT. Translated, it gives CASSGTGNLGTQYF.

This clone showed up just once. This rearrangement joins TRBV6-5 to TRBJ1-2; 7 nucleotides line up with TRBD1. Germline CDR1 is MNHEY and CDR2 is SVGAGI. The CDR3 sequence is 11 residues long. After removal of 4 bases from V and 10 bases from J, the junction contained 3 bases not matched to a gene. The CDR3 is CASSSGTDYTF. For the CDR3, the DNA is TGTGCCAGCAGTTCCGGGACAGACTACACCTTC.

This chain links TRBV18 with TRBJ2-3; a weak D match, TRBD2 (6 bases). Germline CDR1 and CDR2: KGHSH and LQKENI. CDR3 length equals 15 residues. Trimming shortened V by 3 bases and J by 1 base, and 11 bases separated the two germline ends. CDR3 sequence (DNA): TGTGCCAGCTCACCCCAGGGCGGGGGCACAGATACGCAGTATTTT. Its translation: CASSPQGGGTDTQYF.

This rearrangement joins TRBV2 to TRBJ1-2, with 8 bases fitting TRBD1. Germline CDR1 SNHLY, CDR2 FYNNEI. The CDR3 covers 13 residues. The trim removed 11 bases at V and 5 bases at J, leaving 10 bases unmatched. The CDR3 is CACERDRYYGYTF. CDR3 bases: TGTGCCTGCGAGCGGGACAGGTATTATGGCTACACCTTC.

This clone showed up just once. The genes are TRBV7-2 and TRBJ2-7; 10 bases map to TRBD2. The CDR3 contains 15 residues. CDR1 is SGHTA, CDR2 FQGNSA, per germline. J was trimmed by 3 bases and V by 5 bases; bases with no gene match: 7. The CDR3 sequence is CASSLPTSGYYEQYF. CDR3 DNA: TGTGCCAGCAGCCTCCCGACTAGCGGGTACTACGAGCAGTACTTC. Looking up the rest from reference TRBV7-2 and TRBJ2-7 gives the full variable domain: GAGVSQSPSNKVTEKGKDVELRCDPISGHTALYWYRQSLGQGLEFLIYFQGNSAPDKSGLPSDRFSAERTGGSVSTLTIQRTQQEDSAVYLCASSLPTSGYYEQYFGPGTRLTVT.

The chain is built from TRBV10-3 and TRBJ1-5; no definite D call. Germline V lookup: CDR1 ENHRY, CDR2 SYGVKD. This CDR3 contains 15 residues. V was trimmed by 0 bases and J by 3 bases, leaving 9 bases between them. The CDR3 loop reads CAISESKAINQPQHF. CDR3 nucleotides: TGTGCCATCAGTGAGTCGAAAGCAATCAATCAGCCCCAGCATTTT.

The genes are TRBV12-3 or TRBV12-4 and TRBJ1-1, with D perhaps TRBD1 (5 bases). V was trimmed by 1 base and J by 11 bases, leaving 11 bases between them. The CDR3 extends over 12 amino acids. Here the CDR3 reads CASSLERGSAFF. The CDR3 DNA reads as TGTGCCAGCAGTTTAGAGCGGGGGTCGGCTTTCTTT.

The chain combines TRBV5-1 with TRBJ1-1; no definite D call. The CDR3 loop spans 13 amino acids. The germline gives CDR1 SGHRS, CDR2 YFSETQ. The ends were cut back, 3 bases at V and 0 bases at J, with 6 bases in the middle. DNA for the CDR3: TGCGCCAGCAGCTCTGACTTGAACACTGAAGCTTTCTTT. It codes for CASSSDLNTEAFF. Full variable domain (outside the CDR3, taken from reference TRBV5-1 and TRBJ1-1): KAGVTQTPRYLIKTRGQQVTLSCSPISGHRSVSWYQQTPGQGLQFLFEYFSETQRNKGNFPGRFSGRQFSNSRSEMNVSTLELGDSALYLCASSSDLNTEAFFGQGTRLTVV.

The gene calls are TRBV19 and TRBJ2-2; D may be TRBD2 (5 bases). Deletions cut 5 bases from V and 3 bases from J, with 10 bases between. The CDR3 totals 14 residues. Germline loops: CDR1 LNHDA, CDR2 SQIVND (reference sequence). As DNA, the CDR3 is TGTGCCAGTAGTCGCTGGGGAGACACCGGGGAGCTGTTTTTT. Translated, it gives CASSRWGDTGELFF.

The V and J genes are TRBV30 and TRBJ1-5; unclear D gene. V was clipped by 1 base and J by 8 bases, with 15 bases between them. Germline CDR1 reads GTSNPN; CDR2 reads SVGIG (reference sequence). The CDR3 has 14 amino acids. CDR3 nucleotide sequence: TGTGCCTGGAGTGCGAATCGGGTGCGGGAGCCCCAGCATTTT. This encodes CAWSANRVREPQHF. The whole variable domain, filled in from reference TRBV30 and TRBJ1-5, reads SQTIHQWPATLVQPVGSPLSLECTVEGTSNPNLYWYRQAAGRGLQLLFYSVGIGQISSEVPQNLSASRPQDRQFILSSKKLLLSDSGFYLCAWSANRVREPQHFGDGTRLSIL.

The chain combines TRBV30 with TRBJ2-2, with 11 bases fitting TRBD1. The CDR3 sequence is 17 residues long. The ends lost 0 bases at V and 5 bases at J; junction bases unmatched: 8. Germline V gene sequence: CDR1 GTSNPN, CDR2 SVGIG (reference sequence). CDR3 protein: CAWSVPRTGGRTGELFF. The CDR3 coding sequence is TGTGCCTGGAGTGTACCCAGGACAGGGGGCCGTACCGGGGAGCTGTTTTTT.

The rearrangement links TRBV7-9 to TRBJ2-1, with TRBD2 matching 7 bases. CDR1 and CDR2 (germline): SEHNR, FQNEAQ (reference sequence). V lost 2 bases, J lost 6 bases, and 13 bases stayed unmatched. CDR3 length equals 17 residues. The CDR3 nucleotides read TGTGCCAGCAGCTTAATCCGACGGGGGAGGGCCTTCAATGAGCAGTTCTTC. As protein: CASSLIRRGRAFNEQFF.

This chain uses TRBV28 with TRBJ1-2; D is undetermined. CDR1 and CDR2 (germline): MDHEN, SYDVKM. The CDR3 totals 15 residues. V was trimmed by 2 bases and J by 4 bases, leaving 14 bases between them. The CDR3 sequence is CASSLKGVVLYGYTF. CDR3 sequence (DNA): TGTGCCAGCAGTTTAAAAGGAGTAGTACTCTATGGCTACACCTTC.

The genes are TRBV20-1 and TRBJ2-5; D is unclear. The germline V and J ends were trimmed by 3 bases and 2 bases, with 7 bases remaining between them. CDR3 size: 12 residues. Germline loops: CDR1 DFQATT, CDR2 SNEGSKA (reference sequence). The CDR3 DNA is TGCAGTGCTAGTGGTCAGCAAGAGACCCAGTACTTC. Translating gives CSASGQQETQYF.